Listed below are T cell receptor beta chains from one sample, sequenced in a study of cytomegalovirus exposure and HLA in healthy donors. Sequencing used immunoSEQ multiplex PCR; TCRdb keeps in-frame clones, though not all of them. This table holds approximately 160,000 clones, roughly 65% found once. Sequences were obtained from PBMCs. The origin of the receptors is a man aged 18 to 29 in good health and CMV-seropositive. The CDR3 runs from the conserved cysteine through the conserved F or W. The order of the fields is J gene, D gene, V gene, clone size, CDR3 DNA, CDR3 protein. A D gene is named only where the DNA matches it firmly. A row's size may be missing; if present it is once, few, many or a size class.

j_gene: TRBJ2-3
d_gene: .
v_gene: TRBV2
abundance: .
CDR3nt: TGTGCCAGCAGACCCGTTCTGACGGGGAATACGCAGTATTTT
CDR3aa: CASRPVLTGNTQYF

j_gene: TRBJ2-3
d_gene: .
v_gene: TRBV6-1
abundance: .
CDR3nt: TGTGCCAGCAGTGAAGGGAGGGGGGGGAACACAGATACGCAGTATTTT
CDR3aa: CASSEGRGGNTDTQYF

j_gene: TRBJ2-1
d_gene: TRBD2
v_gene: TRBV5-6
abundance: .
CDR3nt: TGTGCCAGCAGCTTAGGGCGGGGGAGGGACAATGAGCAGTTCTTC
CDR3aa: CASSLGRGRDNEQFF

j_gene: TRBJ1-1
d_gene: TRBD1
v_gene: TRBV29-1
abundance: .
CDR3nt: TGCAGCGTTGAGACAGGGAAGCGGTTAACTGAAGCTTTCTTT
CDR3aa: CSVETGKRLTEAFF

j_gene: TRBJ1-6
d_gene: TRBD1
v_gene: TRBV5-6
abundance: once
CDR3nt: TGTGCCAGCAGCCTGGGGACAGGCTATAATTCACCCCTCCACTTT
CDR3aa: CASSLGTGYNSPLHF

j_gene: TRBJ2-1
d_gene: TRBD2
v_gene: TRBV5-4
abundance: .
CDR3nt: TGTGCCAGCAGCCTCTTAGCGGGAGGACACAATGAGCAGTTCTTC
CDR3aa: CASSLLAGGHNEQFF

j_gene: TRBJ2-1
d_gene: .
v_gene: TRBV7-9
abundance: .
CDR3nt: TGTGCCAGCGGGGTCGACAGGTCGAACAATGAGCAGTTCTTC
CDR3aa: CASGVDRSNNEQFF

j_gene: TRBJ1-2
d_gene: .
v_gene: TRBV6-1
abundance: .
CDR3nt: TGTGCCAGCAGTGACAACAACCTGTCAGGAGGCTACACCTTC
CDR3aa: CASSDNNLSGGYTF

j_gene: TRBJ2-3
d_gene: TRBD2
v_gene: TRBV5-6
abundance: .
CDR3nt: TGTGCCAGCAACCCGGTGGGGGGGAGCACAGATACGCAGTATTTT
CDR3aa: CASNPVGGSTDTQYF

j_gene: TRBJ1-3
d_gene: TRBD1
v_gene: TRBV5-1
abundance: .
CDR3nt: TGCGCCAGCAGCTTACAGGGGGCCTCTGGAAACACCATATATTTT
CDR3aa: CASSLQGASGNTIYF